This passage covers 29 T cell receptor beta chains from one sample sequenced in a study of spatial heterogeneity in lung cancer (dated by TCRdb to about 2019). Libraries were constructed by 5' RACE. Sequenced using a NextSeq 500. The public sequencing data were trimmed at Q25 with fastp and processed into clonotypes with MiXCR by TCRdb, which kept only in-frame beta chains. Each entry merges the rows of one CDR3 protein and shows their most common DNA and genes. Recorded for this sample are about 47,000 distinct CDR3 sequences; 12% of them occurred a single time. Jointly, the top ten make up roughly 32% of the sample. In the paper's terms, the time point label means: blood at routine non-recurrence follow-up after resection. Source: PBMCs, taken at follow-up. These receptors came from a male donor with early-stage non-small cell lung cancer.

This clonotype was counted ten times or more. The V gene is TRBV12-3 or TRBV12-4, the J gene TRBJ1-1; 7 bases are shared with TRBD1. V was pared by 3 bases and J by 3 bases, with 4 bases of the junction left unmatched. The CDR3 is made up of 14 amino acids. The CDR3 reads CASSFDREDTEAFF. Written as DNA, the CDR3 is TGTGCCAGCAGTTTTGACAGGGAGGACACTGAAGCTTTCTTT.

The CDR3 DNA reads TGTGCCAGCAGCCCTTTAGCGGGGGTTTACAATGAGCAGTTCTTC. Its protein is CASSPLAGVYNEQFF. This chain connects TRBV7-3 to TRBJ2-1, with 9 bases lining up with TRBD2. V trimming: 5 bases; J trimming: 4 bases; junction bases outside the gene matches: 6. The V gene's germline CDR1 is SGHTA and CDR2 FQGTGA. The CDR3 runs to 15 residues.

This clonotype was seen a few times. The chain links TRBV7-6 to TRBJ2-3, with 13 bases that match TRBD2. V lost 3 bases to trimming and J lost 4 bases; unmatched junction nucleotides: 4. In germline, CDR1 is SGHVS, CDR2 FNYEAQ. The CDR3 has 16 amino acids. The CDR3, as DNA: TGTGCCAGCAGCTTGACTAGCGGGGGGAACGCAGATACGCAGTATTTT. Translated: CASSLTSGGNADTQYF.

V is TRBV2 and J is TRBJ2-7, with D uncertain. This CDR3 is built from 10 residues. Trimming stripped 8 bases from V and 3 bases from J, with 5 bases between. The germline V gene has CDR1 SNHLY and CDR2 FYNNEI. The CDR3 nucleotides are TGTGCCAGCGTGAGCTACGAGCAGTACTTC. Its translation is CASVSYEQYF.

This clonotype was seen ten or more times. The chain joins TRBV5-5 to TRBJ2-5; tentatively, D is TRBD2 (5 bases). CDR3 length equals 16 residues. V was trimmed by 6 bases and J by 5 bases, leaving 23 bases between them. Germline V gene data show CDR1 as SGHKS and CDR2 as YYEKEE (reference sequence). The DNA for the CDR3 is TGTGCCAGCACCATTCAGGCCGGACTCCATTTCGAGACCCAGTACTTC. Encoded protein: CASTIQAGLHFETQYF.

The sample holds many counts of this clonotype. J is TRBJ1-5 and V is TRBV9; D ambiguous. The V gene's germline CDR1 is SGDLS and CDR2 YYNGEE. The CDR3 has 15 amino acids. Trimming shortened V by 4 bases and J by 5 bases, and 16 bases separated the two germline ends. The CDR3 DNA reads TGTGCCAGCAGCTCGGGCCCCGTCGGGGATCAGCCCCAGCATTTT. Protein product: CASSSGPVGDQPQHF.

Concerning this clonotype: Just one base apart from a much larger clone, this may be a read error. This chain joins TRBV4-1 and TRBJ2-1; 9 nucleotides align to TRBD2. Germline loops: CDR1 MGHRA, CDR2 YSYEKL. The CDR3 is 16 residues long. Trimming removed 1 base from V and 4 bases from J; junction bases left unmatched: 5. The CDR3 bases are TGCGCCAGCAGCCAAGGGACTAGCGTGGCATACAATGAGCAGTTCTTC. This encodes CASSQGTSVAYNEQFF.

This clonotype was recorded many times. The chain has TRBV7-2 and TRBJ2-3; D not resolved. The CDR3 is 17 residues long. Germline CDR1 and CDR2: SGHTA and FQGNSA. V lost 3 bases and J lost 9, with 25 bases in between. Here the CDR3 reads CASSFSGVVVARATQYF. In DNA form, the CDR3 reads TGTGCCAGCAGCTTCTCTGGAGTGGTAGTGGCCCGAGCAACGCAGTATTTT.

The chain joins TRBV30 to TRBJ2-7, with a tentative D call TRBD2 (5 bases). V lost 7 bases and J 4 bases, leaving 17 bases between the germline ends. The CDR3 sequence is 13 residues long. CDR1 is GTSNPN and CDR2 is SVGIG in the germline V gene (reference sequence). The CDR3 DNA reads TGTGCCTCCTCCCCCGGGGAACGTTACGAGCAGTACTTC. It codes for CASSPGERYEQYF.

The V and J genes are TRBV7-2 and TRBJ2-2; 7 positions match TRBD1. With 2 bases clipped from V and 1 base from J, the junction kept 4 bases outside the gene matches. Germline CDR1 and CDR2: SGHTA and FQGNSA. This CDR3 has 16 residues. The CDR3 region has the DNA TGTGCCAGCAGCTTAACCGGACAGGTGAACACCGGGGAGCTGTTTTTT. This codes for CASSLTGQVNTGELFF.

This clonotype was seen only a few times. The chain links TRBV7-3 to TRBJ1-1; 10 bases match TRBD1. The V gene end was trimmed by 5 bases and the J gene end by 1 base; junction bases not matched to a gene: 7. Germline V gene lookup returns CDR1 SGHTA and CDR2 FQGTGA. The CDR3 covers 16 residues. The CDR3 region is CASSQRTGGGNTEAFF. CDR3 in DNA: TGTGCCAGCAGCCAACGGACAGGGGGAGGGAACACTGAAGCTTTCTTT.

This clonotype was counted only a few times. The chain joins TRBV29-1 to TRBJ1-2; D not certain. Deletions cut 5 bases from V and 9 bases from J, with 16 bases between. Looked up from germline, CDR1 is SQVTM and CDR2 is ANQGSEA. The length of the CDR3 is 12 residues. The DNA of the CDR3 is TGCAGCGTTTTGGACGGACTCCGTAGCTACACCTTC. Its protein is CSVLDGLRSYTF.

This clonotype was recorded many times. The chain employs TRBV7-9 and TRBJ1-1; 8 bases align to TRBD1. The CDR3 spans 14 residues. V dropped 6 bases and J dropped 9; count of bases not matched to a gene: 12. Looked up from germline, CDR1 is SEHNR and CDR2 is FQNEAQ (reference sequence). CDR3 sequence: CASSIPLGTGQAFF. DNA for the CDR3: TGTGCCAGCAGTATTCCACTCGGGACAGGTCAAGCTTTCTTT.

This chain connects TRBV12-3 or TRBV12-4 to TRBJ1-2, with D unresolved. The CDR3 is made up of 11 amino acids. The germline V and J ends were trimmed by 9 bases and 8 bases, with 13 bases remaining between them. CDR3 bases: TGTGCCAGTTCAAGCTTTTACGGCTACACCTTC. Its translation is CASSSFYGYTF.

This clonotype was counted ten times or more. The chain recombines TRBV7-2 with TRBJ2-7, with D unclear. The CDR3 has 13 residues. V shed 1 base and J shed 7 bases, with 11 bases lying between them. The germline V gene has CDR1 SGHTA and CDR2 FQGNSA. In nucleotides, the CDR3 is TGTGCCAGCAGCTTAGTTGGGCTTGGGGAGCAGTACTTC. Translation gives CASSLVGLGEQYF.

This clonotype is medium-sized in the sample. Germline is not matched at one junction end, which may reflect a read error. The chain links TRBV7-9 to TRBJ1-1, with TRBD1 identical over 7 bases. The germline CDR1 and CDR2 sequences are SEHNR and FQNEAQ (reference sequence). This CDR3 is 16 amino acids long. In DNA, the CDR3 is TGTGCCAGCAGCCCCAGGGGGTCGGGGTGGAACGCTGAAGCTTTCTTT. Translation gives CASSPRGSGWNAEAFF.

The V call is TRBV27, the J call TRBJ1-1, with TRBD1 matching 8 bases. Germline lookup yields CDR1 MNHEY and CDR2 SMNVEV (reference sequence). V shed 2 bases and J 0 bases; nucleotides not matched to a gene: 5. The CDR3 runs 16 residues. The CDR3 is CASSLQGARVNTEAFF. The CDR3 DNA sequence: TGTGCCAGCAGTTTACAGGGGGCCAGGGTGAACACTGAAGCTTTCTTT.

Regarding this clonotype: The CDR3 does not end in the conserved phenylalanine or tryptophan, so this is likely a read error. The genes are TRBV5-1 and TRBJ2-1; TRBD1 aligns across 7 bases. This CDR3 spans 14 amino acids. V dropped 4 bases and J dropped 5; count of bases not matched to a gene: 6. Per the germline V gene, CDR1 is SGHRS and CDR2 is YFSETQ. CDR3 region: CASSTGTAHNEQFS. CDR3 bases: TGCGCCAGCAGCACAGGGACAGCTCACAATGAGCAGTTCTCC.

This clonotype was seen only a few times. The chain uses TRBV7-2 and TRBJ1-1; D ambiguous. Germline assignment: CDR1 SGHTA and CDR2 FQGNSA. CDR3 length: 14 amino acids. V lost 5 bases, J lost 8 bases, and 18 bases lay in between. The CDR3 sequence: CASSTRPAGLEAFF. The CDR3, as DNA: TGTGCCAGCAGCACCCGTCCTGCGGGCCTCGAAGCTTTCTTT.

The rearrangement links TRBV19 to TRBJ2-7; D is undetermined. CDR1 is LNHDA and CDR2 is SQIVND in the germline V gene (reference sequence). The V gene lost 3 bases and the J gene lost 3 bases, with 12 bases spanning the gap. CDR3 size: 14 residues. The CDR3 is CASSISYRDYEQYF. Here the CDR3 DNA reads TGTGCCAGTAGTATTTCGTACCGCGACTACGAGCAGTACTTC.

The rearrangement joins TRBV10-3 to TRBJ2-7; 7 nucleotides agree with TRBD1. The CDR3 covers 13 residues. Germline V gene data show CDR1 as ENHRY and CDR2 as SYGVKD. J lost 3 bases, V lost 9 bases, and 8 bases had no gene match. The DNA for the CDR3 is TGTGCCATACGAGGGGGCGGACTCTACGAGCAGTACTTC. This sequence encodes CAIRGGGLYEQYF.

This clonotype has at least ten counts. The chain has TRBV29-1 and TRBJ2-7; 7 bases map to TRBD1. The V gene end was trimmed by 5 bases and the J gene end by 0 bases; junction bases not matched to a gene: 10. The CDR3 consists of 15 residues. Germline V gives CDR1 SQVTM, CDR2 ANQGSEA. CDR3 bases: TGCAGCGTTCGACAGGGCGATACTCTCTCCTACGAGCAGTACTTC. It yields the protein CSVRQGDTLSYEQYF.

Details on this clonotype: A much larger clone differs from this one at a single base, so this may be a read error. No conserved phenylalanine or tryptophan is present at the end of the CDR3, so a read error is the likely explanation. The chain employs TRBV13 and TRBJ2-3, with 8 bases aligning to TRBD2. The V segment lost 3 bases and the J segment 2 bases; nucleotides outside the gene matches: 1. The CDR3 runs 14 residues. Per germline, CDR1 PRHDT and CDR2 FYEKMQ (reference sequence). CDR3 protein: CASSFSGATDTQYY. The CDR3 DNA is TGTGCCAGCAGCTTTAGCGGGGCCACAGATACGCAGTATTAT.

This clonotype came up many times. The chain is built from TRBV30 and TRBJ2-7; TRBD2 might be the D (5 bases). V lost 0 bases and J 6 bases, leaving 12 bases between the germline ends. CDR3 length: 13 amino acids. The germline gives CDR1 GTSNPN, CDR2 SVGIG (reference sequence). DNA of the CDR3: TGTGCCTGGAGTGTACTTAAAGGAGGCGAGCAGTACTTC. Its translation: CAWSVLKGGEQYF.

In this sample, this clonotype turned up many times. The V and J genes are TRBV21-1 and TRBJ1-5; TRBD1, as called in the table, went unchecked against the DNA. TRBV21-1 is marked as a pseudogene. CDR3 length: 16 amino acids. The CDR3 coding sequence is TGTGCCAGCAGCACCCGAAACTCAGGGGTTGATCAGCCCCAGCATTTT. Its translation is CASSTRNSGVDQPQHF.

This clonotype has more than one count but fewer than ten. The chain employs TRBV10-3 and TRBJ1-1, with D possibly matching TRBD1 (5 bases). The CDR3 totals 12 residues. Germline CDR1 and CDR2: ENHRY and SYGVKD. V was shortened by 3 bases and J by 5 bases, with 7 bases between the two germline ends. The CDR3 reads CAISDGGTEAFF. CDR3 DNA: TGTGCCATCAGTGATGGGGGGACTGAAGCTTTCTTT.

V usage is TRBV5-1 and J usage is TRBJ2-5; 9 bases align to TRBD2. V gave up 2 bases and J gave up 5 bases; unmatched junction bases: 4. This CDR3 contains 14 residues. Germline CDR1 reads SGHRS; CDR2 reads YFSETQ. The CDR3 loop reads CASSFSGSDETQYF. DNA for the CDR3: TGCGCCAGCAGCTTTAGCGGGAGTGACGAGACCCAGTACTTC. The variable domain in full, with the rest retrieved from reference TRBV5-1 and TRBJ2-5, is KAGVTQTPRYLIKTRGQQVTLSCSPISGHRSVSWYQQTPGQGLQFLFEYFSETQRNKGNFPGRFSGRQFSNSRSEMNVSTLELGDSALYLCASSFSGSDETQYFGPGTRLLVL.

J is TRBJ2-7 and V is TRBV6-2 or TRBV6-3; TRBD2 might be the D (6 bases). CDR1 is MNHEY, CDR2 SVGEGT, per germline. This CDR3 spans 16 amino acids. Between the trimmed V and J ends, which lost 4 bases and 1 base, there was a span of 17 bases. The CDR3 region is CASSSPWGGTSYEQYF. CDR3 sequence (DNA): TGTGCCAGCAGTTCGCCTTGGGGCGGGACTTCCTACGAGCAGTACTTC.

This clonotype came up many times. The gene calls are TRBV5-1 and TRBJ2-3; D remains unclear. The CDR3 consists of 12 residues. Germline CDR1 and CDR2: SGHRS and YFSETQ. The V and J ends lost 4 bases and 3 bases respectively, with 6 bases between them. The CDR3 loop is CASSAETDTQYF. The DNA of the CDR3 is TGCGCCAGCAGCGCGGAGACAGATACGCAGTATTTT.